This record concerns one T cell receptor beta chain sequence. This entry is derived from a study of blood T cell repertoires in COVID-19. The overall study: Donors in the United States, Italy and Spain gave samples during acute or convalescent COVID-19. Sources were T cells, B-cell-depleted T cells, or PBMCs; the material itself was cDNA or gDNA.

The CDR3 consists of 13 residues. The V and J ends lost 7 bases and 9 bases, in that order; junction bases with no gene match: 8. CDR1 MNHEY and CDR2 SVGAGI come from the germline V gene. Per the original data handling: Cell counts per sample came from amplifying reference gene primers. Using immunoSEQ multiplex PCR, the repertoire was profiled, and TCRdb retains in-frame clones only, with some absent. That table supplies the V and J calls and clone size; D and trimming were determined from the DNA. The repertoire has 130,000 or so clones, around 77% of them found once; the top ten carry 6.5% to 9%. Sequencing was performed on peripheral blood. The genes are TRBV6-5 and TRBJ2-1; 8 nucleotides line up with TRBD2. This clonotype was obtained from a human donor in a cohort sampled during active COVID-19. The CDR3 protein is CASTGTSLGEQFF. The CDR3 coding sequence is TGTGCCAGCACGGGGACTAGTCTTGGTGAGCAGTTCTTC.